These 24 T cell receptor beta chains share one sample of origin, sequenced in a study of T-cell reconstitution after alpha-beta-depleted transplantation in children. Unique molecular identifiers were used to barcode this TCRbeta library. TCRdb reanalysed the PCR reads using MiXCR and keeps one entry per CDR3 protein. The profile shows about 580,000 distinct CDR3 sequences, approximately 30% of them singletons. The specimen was PBMCs, collected before TCRalphabeta/CD19-depleted stem cell transplant. The receptors stem from a boy less than two years old with Wiskott-Aldrich syndrome, due to receive a stem cell transplant.

The sample holds a few counts of this clonotype. This CDR3 is CASSLSGGDYNEQFF. The CDR3, as DNA: TGTGCCAGCAGTCTCAGCGGGGGGGACTACAATGAGCAGTTCTTC. The rearrangement links TRBV12-3 or TRBV12-4 to TRBJ2-1; 10 positions agree with TRBD2. The CDR3 totals 15 residues. V was pared by 5 bases and J by 3 bases, with 4 bases of the junction left unmatched.

This rearrangement joins TRBV12-3 or TRBV12-4 to TRBJ2-1, with 9 positions matching TRBD2. This CDR3 has 15 residues. V shed 7 bases and J 8 bases; nucleotides not matched to a gene: 12. The CDR3 loop reads CASIKGLAPRYEQFF. The CDR3 DNA sequence: TGTGCCAGCATCAAAGGACTAGCGCCAAGATATGAGCAGTTCTTC.

In its sample, this clonotype was seen many times. The rearrangement uses TRBV5-1 and TRBJ2-7, with TRBD1 as a possible D gene (6 bases). The CDR3 has 14 residues. Germline V gene data show CDR1 as SGHRS and CDR2 as YFSETQ. Trimming took off 0 bases at V and 2 bases at J, with 9 bases between the two ends. The CDR3 is CASSLVRGAYEQYF. Here the CDR3 DNA reads TGCGCCAGCAGCTTGGTCAGGGGAGCCTACGAGCAGTACTTC.

The chain recombines TRBV29-1 with TRBJ2-1; TRBD2 matches 10 bases. This CDR3 spans 14 amino acids. Germline CDR1 SQVTM, CDR2 ANQGSEA. With V trimmed by 6 bases and J by 5 bases, 7 bases remained unmatched. CDR3 region: CSVAGLAVNNEQFF. The CDR3 region has the DNA TGCAGCGTGGCTGGACTAGCGGTCAACAATGAGCAGTTCTTC.

This clonotype was seen a handful of times. The CDR3 nucleotides read TGTGCCAGCAGCCAGTACGGCCCGTCTTGGAATTACGAGCAGTACTTC. Its protein is CASSQYGPSWNYEQYF. This chain joins TRBV7-8 and TRBJ2-7; unclear D gene. V shed 5 bases and J shed 4 bases, with 21 bases lying between them. The CDR3 contains 16 residues. Germline lookup yields CDR1 SGHVS and CDR2 FQNEAQ.

This clonotype turned up a few times. The chain couples TRBV5-1 to TRBJ1-1, with a possible D match to TRBD1 (6 bases). V lost 2 bases, J lost 0 bases, and 14 bases lay in between. CDR1 and CDR2 from the germline V gene are SGHRS and YFSETQ. The CDR3 is 16 amino acids. CDR3 bases: TGCGCCAGCAGCTTTACAGGGTCCTACATGAACACTGAAGCTTTCTTT. As protein: CASSFTGSYMNTEAFF.

In this sample, this clonotype turned up once. The rearrangement links TRBV5-1 to TRBJ2-7; 9 bases are shared with TRBD2. The CDR3 consists of 16 residues. With V trimmed by 0 bases and J by 2 bases, 6 bases remained unmatched. CDR1 and CDR2 from the germline V gene are SGHRS and YFSETQ. Written as DNA, the CDR3 is TGCGCCAGCAGCTTGGGTCTCCTAGCGGGGACCTACGAGCAGTACTTC. Amino acids: CASSLGLLAGTYEQYF. The complete variable domain, with remaining parts taken from reference TRBV5-1 and TRBJ2-7, reads KAGVTQTPRYLIKTRGQQVTLSCSPISGHRSVSWYQQTPGQGLQFLFEYFSETQRNKGNFPGRFSGRQFSNSRSEMNVSTLELGDSALYLCASSLGLLAGTYEQYFGPGTRLTVT.

The chain recombines TRBV20-1 with TRBJ1-2; D is perhaps TRBD1 (5 bases). Per germline, CDR1 DFQATT and CDR2 SNEGSKA (reference sequence). V was clipped by 2 bases and J by 7 bases, with 11 bases between them. The CDR3 loop spans 12 amino acids. The CDR3, as DNA: TGCAGTGCTAGATTGGGGGGAGGTGGCTACACCTTC. Protein product: CSARLGGGGYTF.

This chain connects TRBV5-4 to TRBJ2-1; D call uncertain. The CDR3 is made up of 14 amino acids. The germline V gene encodes CDR1 SGHNT and CDR2 YYREEE (reference sequence). Trimming took 4 bases from V and 7 from J, leaving 15 bases between them. The CDR3 reads CASSPILTVNEQFF. DNA of the CDR3: TGTGCCAGCAGCCCCATATTAACAGTAAATGAGCAGTTCTTC. The full variable domain, its missing parts supplied by reference TRBV5-4 and TRBJ2-1, is ETGVTQSPTHLIKTRGQQVTLRCSSQSGHNTVSWYQQALGQGPQFIFQYYREEENGRGNFPPRFSGLQFPNYSSELNVNALELDDSALYLCASSPILTVNEQFFGPGTRLTVL.

There are a few counts of this clonotype. The rearrangement uses TRBV7-8 and TRBJ2-1; D might be TRBD2 (6 bases). This CDR3 spans 17 amino acids. V lost 0 bases to trimming and J lost 1 base, with 13 bases between them. Germline V gene data show CDR1 as SGHVS and CDR2 as FQNEAQ. CDR3 protein: CASSLAGGMESYNEQFF. The CDR3 bases are TGTGCCAGCAGCTTAGCTGGCGGGATGGAATCCTACAATGAGCAGTTCTTC.

The sample holds a few counts of this clonotype. The V call is TRBV6-1, the J call TRBJ1-2; D remains ambiguous. Germline-derived CDR1 and CDR2 are MNHNS and SASEGT. Trimming shortened V by 1 base and J by 4 bases, and 7 bases separated the two germline ends. The CDR3 extends over 13 amino acids. The CDR3 DNA sequence: TGTGCCAGCAGTGAAGACGGGCTCTATGGCTACACCTTC. Protein: CASSEDGLYGYTF.

As regards this clonotype: Germline is not matched at one junction end, which may reflect a read error. The chain links TRBV10-3 to TRBJ2-1; D is unclear. Germline CDR1 is ENHRY and CDR2 is SYGVKD. The CDR3 covers 15 residues. The CDR3 loop is CAISSDIGRYTEQFF. For the CDR3, the DNA is TGTGCCATCAGTTCCGATATAGGACGGTACACTGAGCAGTTCTTC.

The DNA of the CDR3 is TGTGCCAGCAGCTTAGGGTTGGCTAGCGGGGGCTACAATGAGCAGTTCTTC. Its translation is CASSLGLASGGYNEQFF. The V and J genes are TRBV7-2 and TRBJ2-1, with TRBD2 matching 10 bases. Looked up from germline, CDR1 is SGHTA and CDR2 is FQGNSA. The CDR3 spans 17 residues. The trim removed 1 base at V and 3 bases at J, leaving 6 bases unmatched.

This clonotype was found a few times. The chain couples TRBV7-9 to TRBJ2-2, with a possible D match to TRBD2 (5 bases). V was trimmed by 4 bases and J by 11 bases, leaving 14 bases between them. CDR1 SEHNR and CDR2 FQNEAQ come from the germline V gene (reference sequence). The CDR3 has 13 amino acids. This CDR3 is CASSSYTGVELFF. The DNA of the CDR3 is TGTGCCAGCAGCTCTTACACCGGGGTAGAGCTGTTTTTT.

The CDR3 DNA reads as TGCGCCAGCAGCAGTTCGACCCTCCGAGCCAAAAACATTCAGTACTTC. Translated: CASSSSTLRAKNIQYF. The V call is TRBV5-1, the J call TRBJ2-4, with no clear D. This CDR3 has 16 residues. From germline, CDR1 is SGHRS and CDR2 YFSETQ. Trimming shortened V by 4 bases and J by 0 bases, and 14 bases separated the two germline ends.

This clonotype was found once. This chain links TRBV28 with TRBJ1-4; D is possibly TRBD1 (5 bases). The germline V and J ends were trimmed by 6 bases and 4 bases, with 15 bases remaining between them. The CDR3 runs to 15 residues. The germline gives CDR1 MDHEN, CDR2 SYDVKM. This chain's CDR3 is CASRIGGPYNEKLFF. The CDR3 nucleotides are TGTGCCAGCAGGATTGGGGGACCGTATAATGAAAAACTGTTTTTT.

A few counts support this clonotype. Here the CDR3 reads CASSETGGYEQFF. The DNA of the CDR3 is TGTGCCAGCAGTGAAACGGGGGGCTATGAGCAGTTCTTC. The rearrangement uses TRBV6-4 and TRBJ2-1; D might be TRBD2 (7 bases). Germline CDR1 is MRHNA and CDR2 is SNTAGT. With 3 bases removed from V and 8 bases from J, the gap between germline ends came to 11 bases. The CDR3 spans 13 residues.

The chain has TRBV27 and TRBJ2-1; D uncertain. The CDR3 loop spans 15 amino acids. Trimming took 6 bases from V and 3 from J, leaving 15 bases between them. Germline CDR1 MNHEY, CDR2 SMNVEV (reference sequence). The CDR3 DNA is TGTGCCAGCAGCTACCTTCCAATCGGCTACAATGAGCAGTTCTTC. This translates into CASSYLPIGYNEQFF.

The genes are TRBV5-6 and TRBJ2-3, with D unclear. This CDR3 has 13 residues. Looked up from germline, CDR1 is SGHDT and CDR2 is YYEEEE. The V gene lost 5 bases and the J gene lost 4 bases, with 11 bases spanning the gap. The CDR3 protein is CASRAFNADTQYF. The CDR3, as DNA: TGTGCCAGCAGAGCGTTTAACGCAGATACGCAGTATTTT.

This clonotype turned up a few times. CDR3 nucleotides: TGCAGTGCTACCGCCAATGAGCAGTTCTTC. Protein: CSATANEQFF. This rearrangement joins TRBV20-1 to TRBJ2-1; D unclear. There are 10 residues in the CDR3. Germline V lookup: CDR1 DFQATT, CDR2 SNEGSKA (reference sequence). V lost 4 bases to trimming and J lost 6 bases, with 4 bases between them.

The chain carries TRBV5-1 and TRBJ2-1, with 7 bases aligning to TRBD2. The CDR3 consists of 15 residues. Germline V CDR1 and CDR2: SGHRS, YFSETQ. J gave up 8 bases and V 0 bases, and 8 bases lay outside the gene matches. The DNA for the CDR3 is TGCGCCAGCAGCTTGGCCCGGCGGGGAGGGGATGAGCAGTTCTTC. It codes for CASSLARRGGDEQFF.

The chain recombines TRBV28 with TRBJ1-5; 7 bases align to TRBD1. The germline gives CDR1 MDHEN, CDR2 SYDVKM. The CDR3 extends over 15 amino acids. V trimming: 3 bases; J trimming: 2 bases; junction bases outside the gene matches: 4. CDR3 residues: CASSLRGRGNQPQHF. DNA for the CDR3: TGTGCCAGCAGTTTGAGGGGGCGAGGCAATCAGCCCCAGCATTTT.

The chain uses TRBV6-1 and TRBJ1-5, with a tentative D call TRBD1 (6 bases). The CDR3 has 14 amino acids. Trimming left V 7 bases short and J 6 bases short, with 16 bases between. Germline CDR1 and CDR2: MNHNS and SASEGT. Here the CDR3 DNA reads TGTGCCAGCACACACAGGGTATCCACTCAGCCCCAGCATTTT. Amino acid sequence: CASTHRVSTQPQHF.

The chain links TRBV6-1 to TRBJ2-1; the match to TRBD2 covers 10 bases. Trimming took 6 bases from V and 4 from J; bases not matched to a gene: 12. The CDR3 covers 17 residues. Germline lookup yields CDR1 MNHNS and CDR2 SASEGT. For the CDR3, the DNA is TGTGCCAGCAGCCGTAGCGGGAGGATTCTCCCTTACAATGAGCAGTTCTTC. It codes for CASSRSGRILPYNEQFF.